The present T cell receptor (beta chain) was sequenced within a study of PD-L1 blockade in urothelial cancer. Study as a whole: Men with urothelial cancer arising in the bladder made up most of the 29 patients. Findings of the study overall: By 3 weeks, tumor-associated blood clones had expanded more in durable-benefit patients.

The length of the CDR3 is 14 residues. The V gene lost 5 bases and the J gene lost 7 bases, with 14 bases spanning the gap. Per the germline V gene, CDR1 is LNHNV and CDR2 is YYDKDF (reference sequence). Synthetic TCR analog templates were spiked into each PCR. Libraries were prepared by immunoSEQ multiplex PCR; TCRdb keeps only in-frame clonotypes and omits some of them. Found here are about 88,000 clones, 90% to 95% of them singletons; the top ten hold around a tenth. As regards this clone: Its antigen remains unknown.

This rearrangement joins TRBV15 to TRBJ1-4; no definite D call. The clonotype originates from a man aged 60 to 69 with urothelial cancer. The specimen comprised PBMCs, sampled around atezolizumab (anti-PD-L1) treatment. As DNA, the CDR3 is TGTGCCACCAGCCCCCGGGGTGGTAGTGAAAAACTGTTTTTT. This gives the protein CATSPRGGSEKLFF.